These 29 T cell receptor beta chains came from one sample sequenced in a study of blood T cell repertoires in COVID-19. This table comes from immunoSEQ multiplex PCR, and its TCRdb copy is limited to in-frame clones, with some not included. The sample has over 70,000 clones; about four fifths are singletons. Sequencing input: peripheral blood. The receptors here all came from a man in his sixties or seventies with COVID-19, enrolled during active disease.

About this clone: Other DNA sequences in this sample translate to the same CDR3. The chain uses TRBV5-1 and TRBJ2-1; TRBD2 aligns across 14 bases. The CDR3 sequence is 15 residues long. Trimming removed 4 bases from V and 8 bases from J; junction bases left unmatched: 5. Germline V gives CDR1 SGHRS, CDR2 YFSETQ. CDR3 sequence (DNA): TGCGCCAGCAGCCCGGGACTAGCGGGAGTTGATGAGCAGTTCTTC. The encoded protein is CASSPGLAGVDEQFF.

The chain combines TRBV5-1 with TRBJ1-4, with D possibly TRBD1 on 5 matching bases. From germline, CDR1 is SGHRS and CDR2 YFSETQ. With 4 bases removed from V and 4 bases from J, the gap between germline ends came to 20 bases. This CDR3 is 17 amino acids long. The CDR3 coding sequence is TGCGCCAGCAGCGACCCGGCGGGGGGACGGAGTAATGAAAAACTGTTTTTT. This translates into CASSDPAGGRSNEKLFF.

This clone was detected a few times. The V call is TRBV3-1 (or the pseudogene TRBV3-2), the J call TRBJ1-2; D is uncertain. V was clipped by 0 bases and J by 4 bases, with 9 bases between them. The CDR3 length is 14 residues. Germline CDR1 LGHDT, CDR2 YNNKEL (reference sequence). The CDR3 coding sequence is TGTGCCAGCAGCCAAGATAGCAGAACCTATGGCTACACCTTC. Amino acid sequence: CASSQDSRTYGYTF.

The rearrangement joins TRBV9 to TRBJ2-3; a weak D match, TRBD2 (6 bases). The V end was cut by 3 bases, the J end by 0 bases, with 11 bases between. The CDR3 length is 15 residues. Germline V lookup: CDR1 SGDLS, CDR2 YYNGEE. The CDR3 region is CASSGGGGSTDTQYF. The CDR3 region has the DNA TGTGCCAGCAGCGGAGGAGGAGGGAGCACAGATACGCAGTATTTT.

This chain links TRBV10-3 with TRBJ2-7, with 7 bases identical to TRBD1. Losses at the gene ends were 6 bases for V and 5 bases for J; bases not matched to a gene: 7. The germline V gene has CDR1 ENHRY and CDR2 SYGVKD. The CDR3 is made up of 13 amino acids. CDR3 protein: CAIRAGGSHEQYF. In DNA, the CDR3 is TGTGCCATCAGGGCAGGGGGTTCGCACGAGCAGTACTTC.

The chain joins TRBV27 to TRBJ1-1; D possibly corresponds to TRBD1 (5 bases). From germline, CDR1 is MNHEY and CDR2 SMNVEV (reference sequence). V lost 1 base, J lost 2 bases, and 14 bases lay in between. The CDR3 spans 16 residues. CDR3 sequence: CASSLLEVGLNTEAFF. The CDR3 DNA sequence: TGTGCCAGCAGTTTATTAGAGGTGGGGCTCAACACTGAAGCTTTCTTT.

The chain joins TRBV13 to TRBJ1-2; TRBD1 matches at 10 bases. From germline, CDR1 is PRHDT and CDR2 FYEKMQ (reference sequence). The CDR3 extends over 17 amino acids. The trim removed 4 bases at V and 2 bases at J, leaving 10 bases unmatched. CDR3: CASSSNYRDRGNYGYTF. The CDR3, as DNA: TGTGCCAGCAGCTCGAACTACCGGGACAGGGGCAACTATGGCTACACCTTC.

The genes are TRBV4-1 and TRBJ2-3; 8 bases line up with TRBD2. The CDR3 contains 20 residues. V was pared by 1 base and J by 2 bases, with 17 bases of the junction left unmatched. Germline V lookup: CDR1 MGHRA, CDR2 YSYEKL. The chain's CDR3 is CASSQVTGRRTSGYTDTQYF. The CDR3 bases are TGCGCCAGCAGCCAAGTAACGGGCAGGCGAACTAGCGGATACACAGATACGCAGTATTTT.

The chain carries TRBV3-1 (or the pseudogene TRBV3-2) and TRBJ1-1, with D perhaps TRBD1 (6 bases). V was shortened by 7 bases and J by 1 base, with 16 bases between the two germline ends. This CDR3 comprises 15 residues. The V gene's germline CDR1 is LGHDT and CDR2 YNNKEL (reference sequence). Written as DNA, the CDR3 is TGTGCCAGCACCTCCCTAGGGGGGGCGAACACTGAAGCTTTCTTT. Its translation: CASTSLGGANTEAFF.

There are many counts of this clone. This sequence joins TRBV7-2 and TRBJ2-1, with TRBD2 identical over 10 bases. Per germline, CDR1 SGHTA and CDR2 FQGNSA. The CDR3 length is 15 residues. Unmatched junction bases numbered 8, after V lost 5 bases and J lost 7 bases. CDR3 sequence reads: CASSPIAGGKNEQFF. The CDR3 nucleotides are TGTGCCAGCAGCCCCATAGCGGGAGGTAAAAATGAGCAGTTCTTC.

V and J are TRBV13 and TRBJ2-2; weak D call: TRBD2 (7 bases). The V gene lost 5 bases and the J gene lost 9 bases, with 22 bases spanning the gap. CDR1 and CDR2 (germline): PRHDT, FYEKMQ (reference sequence). The CDR3 extends over 16 amino acids. The CDR3 spells CASSPRSSGGPRELFF. In DNA form, the CDR3 reads TGTGCCAGCAGCCCCAGGAGCTCCGGGGGGCCCCGGGAGCTGTTTTTT.

The chain is built from TRBV24-1 and TRBJ1-4; possible D gene TRBD1, 5 bases. Trimming shortened V by 3 bases and J by 7 bases, and 20 bases separated the two germline ends. CDR3 length equals 17 residues. The germline CDR1 and CDR2 sequences are KGHDR and SFDVKD. CDR3 nucleotides: TGTGCCACCAGTGATCCCAGCGCGGGACCTGGGAGTGAAAAACTGTTTTTT. Protein product: CATSDPSAGPGSEKLFF.

The V gene is TRBV7-2, the J gene TRBJ2-5, with 12 bases aligning to TRBD2. The CDR3 is made up of 15 amino acids. V shed 10 bases, J shed 2 bases, and the junction held 8 bases outside the gene matches. Germline CDR1 SGHTA, CDR2 FQGNSA. The CDR3 loop is CATRHGLAGQETQYF. The CDR3 DNA is TGTGCCACTAGACACGGACTAGCGGGGCAAGAGACCCAGTACTTC.

This chain uses TRBV7-6 with TRBJ2-3; 8 bases are shared with TRBD2. In germline, CDR1 is SGHVS, CDR2 FNYEAQ. CDR3 length: 16 amino acids. Trimming removed 3 bases from V and 4 bases from J; junction bases left unmatched: 9. Here the CDR3 DNA reads TGTGCCAGCAGCTTGGTTCCCGGCGGGGGGTCAGATACGCAGTATTTT. As protein: CASSLVPGGGSDTQYF.

This clone was counted between two and nine times. The chain links TRBV11-3 to TRBJ1-6; unclear D gene. The germline V gene has CDR1 SGHNT and CDR2 YENEEA. This CDR3 has 15 amino acids. The V and J ends lost 5 bases and 5 bases respectively, with 13 bases between them. The CDR3 region is CASSPTSTNNSPLHF. In DNA form, the CDR3 reads TGTGCCAGCAGCCCCACATCCACCAATAATTCACCCCTCCACTTT.

J is TRBJ2-3 and V is TRBV5-1; 9 nucleotides line up with TRBD2. Germline V gene data show CDR1 as SGHRS and CDR2 as YFSETQ. Trimming at V came to 0 bases and at J to 6 bases, leaving 8 bases not matched to a gene. The CDR3 is made up of 16 amino acids. CDR3 protein: CASSLASGGNFDTQYF. Written as DNA, the CDR3 is TGCGCCAGCAGCTTGGCGAGCGGGGGGAATTTCGATACGCAGTATTTT.

The V gene is TRBV29-1, the J gene TRBJ1-1; D is possibly TRBD1 (5 bases). Germline V gene sequence: CDR1 SQVTM, CDR2 ANQGSEA. The CDR3 length is 13 residues. Trimming stripped 7 bases from V and 0 bases from J, with 12 bases between. The CDR3, as DNA: TGCAGCGCTATGAAGGACATGAACACTGAAGCTTTCTTT. Its protein is CSAMKDMNTEAFF.

This clone showed up just once. The genes are TRBV7-2 and TRBJ2-7; 8 bases fit TRBD2. This CDR3 comprises 15 residues. Trimming at V came to 4 bases and at J to 1 base, leaving 6 bases not matched to a gene. CDR1 SGHTA and CDR2 FQGNSA come from the germline V gene. As DNA, the CDR3 is TGTGCCAGCAGCTCAACCGGGGGGGCGTCCTACGAGCAGTACTTC. Translating gives CASSSTGGASYEQYF. Supplemented by reference TRBV7-2 and TRBJ2-7, the full variable domain reads GAGVSQSPSNKVTEKGKDVELRCDPISGHTALYWYRQSLGQGLEFLIYFQGNSAPDKSGLPSDRFSAERTGGSVSTLTIQRTQQEDSAVYLCASSSTGGASYEQYFGPGTRLTVT.

The rearrangement joins TRBV2 to TRBJ1-2; 10 bases are shared with TRBD1. Germline V lookup: CDR1 SNHLY, CDR2 FYNNEI. The CDR3 has 17 residues. After removal of 5 bases from V and 0 bases from J, the junction contained 9 bases not matched to a gene. This CDR3 reads CASSRPGQGTTNYGYTF. The CDR3 DNA follows: TGTGCCAGCAGTCGGCCGGGACAGGGGACAACTAACTATGGCTACACCTTC.

The genes are TRBV7-2 and TRBJ2-5, with TRBD2 identical over 9 bases. Germline loops: CDR1 SGHTA, CDR2 FQGNSA. J gave up 1 base and V 5 bases, and 8 bases lay outside the gene matches. This CDR3 contains 16 residues. The CDR3 region is CASSSLAGRSQETQYF. The CDR3 nucleotides read TGTGCCAGCAGCAGCCTAGCGGGGAGATCCCAAGAGACCCAGTACTTC.

This clone was found a few times. The chain combines TRBV30 with TRBJ2-7, with 8 positions matching TRBD1. Losses at the gene ends were 5 bases for V and 2 bases for J; bases not matched to a gene: 11. The CDR3 extends over 15 amino acids. CDR1 is GTSNPN, CDR2 SVGIG, per germline (reference sequence). CDR3 in amino acids: CAWQNPGTGTYEQYF. For the CDR3, the DNA is TGTGCCTGGCAAAACCCCGGGACAGGCACCTACGAGCAGTACTTC.

The V and J genes are TRBV20-1 and TRBJ2-4; D is uncertain. There are 10 residues in the CDR3. V lost 6 bases to trimming and J lost 12 bases, with 12 bases between them. The germline CDR1 and CDR2 sequences are DFQATT and SNEGSKA (reference sequence). This CDR3 reads CSANYGYQYF. Here the CDR3 DNA reads TGCAGTGCAAACTACGGGTATCAGTACTTC.

This clone has at least ten counts. This rearrangement joins TRBV16 to TRBJ2-2; D may be TRBD2 (6 bases). This CDR3 is built from 18 residues. V was trimmed by 4 bases and J by 6 bases, leaving 24 bases between them. Per germline, CDR1 KGHSY and CDR2 FQNENV. The CDR3 region is CASSPGLGGAKWSGELFF. The CDR3 bases are TGTGCCAGCAGCCCCGGCTTAGGAGGGGCGAAATGGTCCGGGGAGCTGTTTTTT.

V gene TRBV28 combines with J gene TRBJ2-7; D is possibly TRBD2 (5 bases). Deletions cut 4 bases from V and 7 bases from J, with 14 bases between. Germline values: CDR1 MDHEN, CDR2 SYDVKM. The CDR3 sequence is 13 residues long. The CDR3 nucleotides read TGTGCCAGCAGTTCCCCTCCGGGCGGGGAGCAGTACTTC. Protein sequence: CASSSPPGGEQYF.

J is TRBJ1-2 and V is TRBV11-2; no definite D call. CDR3 size: 17 residues. Germline V CDR1 and CDR2: SGHAT, FQNNGV. Between the trimmed V and J ends, which lost 1 base and 2 bases, there was a span of 17 bases. The CDR3 sequence: CASSLARTGNQNYGYTF. CDR3 bases: TGTGCCAGCAGCTTAGCCCGAACGGGGAATCAGAACTATGGCTACACCTTC.

This clone is judged medium-sized (0.01 to 0.1%). The V gene is TRBV27, the J gene TRBJ2-7; D is perhaps TRBD2 (6 bases). The CDR3 has 15 residues. Trimming cost V 3 bases and J 0 bases, with 12 bases left between them. Germline CDR1 reads MNHEY; CDR2 reads SMNVEV (reference sequence). The CDR3 here is CASSLAVTSSYEQYF. The CDR3 region has the DNA TGTGCCAGCAGTTTGGCGGTGACTAGCTCCTACGAGCAGTACTTC.

The rearrangement uses TRBV14 and TRBJ1-2; weak D call: TRBD1 (5 bases). V lost 0 bases and J lost 4, with 12 bases in between. The CDR3 is 15 residues long. Germline lookup yields CDR1 SGHDN and CDR2 FVKESK. CDR3 in amino acids: CASSQDPYRIYGYTF. The CDR3 coding sequence is TGTGCCAGCAGCCAAGATCCCTACAGGATCTATGGCTACACCTTC.

The V and J genes are TRBV15 and TRBJ1-5, with D possibly being TRBD1 (5 bases). The CDR3 is 15 amino acids. V lost 0 bases and J 9 bases, leaving 15 bases between the germline ends. The V gene's germline CDR1 is LNHNV and CDR2 YYDKDF (reference sequence). In nucleotides, the CDR3 is TGTGCCACCAGCAGAGATAGGGACGGGAGTCGGCCCCAGCATTTT. Its protein is CATSRDRDGSRPQHF.

The V call is TRBV27, the J call TRBJ2-7; no reliable D call. V gave up 5 bases and J gave up 2 bases, with 16 bases separating them. The CDR3 totals 15 residues. CDR1 is MNHEY and CDR2 is SMNVEV in the germline V gene (reference sequence). CDR3 coding DNA: TGTGCCAGCAGTCTAAAGTCCAACGCGGCCTACGAGCAGTACTTC. This translates into CASSLKSNAAYEQYF.